The next 24 T cell receptor beta chains were all read from a single sample in a study of CD8+ T cells in alopecia areata (dated by TCRdb to between 2017 and 2018). Interpreted using the paper, the time point label stands for: baseline before oral tofacitinib. The library relied on the immunoSEQ multiplex PCR assay. RNA was extracted from all samples and reverse transcribed into cDNA, which served as template for TCR sequencing. Held by TCRdb, this immuneACCESS table contains in-frame sequences only and omits some clones. Under half of the omission traces to an unresolved V gene where checked; the cause of the rest is unknown. Recorded for this sample are more than 200,000 clones; around 67% of them occurred a single time. The ten largest clones represent 0.95% to 1.5% of the sample. Sequencing was performed on CD4+ T cells sorted from blood, taken at week 0. The receptors here all came from a human donor with alopecia areata.

The chain uses TRBV15 and TRBJ1-6; perhaps TRBD1 as D (5 bases). V dropped 3 bases and J dropped 4 bases, with 10 bases sitting between them. CDR1 and CDR2 (germline): LNHNV, YYDKDF (reference sequence). The CDR3 loop spans 15 amino acids. As DNA, the CDR3 is TGTGCCACCAGCAGGGAGACAGATTATAATTCACCCCTCCACTTT. It specifies CATSRETDYNSPLHF.

CDR3 in amino acids: CASSLAGASSYNSPLHF. CDR3 nucleotides: TGTGCCAGCAGCTTGGCCGGCGCGAGCTCCTATAATTCACCCCTCCACTTT. This rearrangement joins TRBV5-5 to TRBJ1-6; D uncertain. The V gene lost 0 bases and the J gene lost 0 bases, with 10 bases spanning the gap. Germline values: CDR1 SGHKS, CDR2 YYEKEE (reference sequence). This CDR3 contains 17 residues.

The gene calls are TRBV2 and TRBJ2-7; 8 bases map to TRBD1. The germline gives CDR1 SNHLY, CDR2 FYNNEI. Germline trimming cut 5 bases from V and 5 bases from J; bases unmatched to any gene: 11. The CDR3 runs 15 residues. As DNA, the CDR3 is TGTGCCAGCAGTACCCCCGGACAGGGACTGAACGAGCAGTACTTC. Amino acid sequence: CASSTPGQGLNEQYF.

V usage is TRBV29-1 and J usage is TRBJ1-1, with TRBD1 matching over 8 bases. Per the germline V gene, CDR1 is SQVTM and CDR2 is ANQGSEA. J gave up 7 bases and V 7 bases, and 5 bases lay outside the gene matches. The length of the CDR3 is 11 residues. The CDR3 region is CSERTGGEAFF. For the CDR3, the DNA is TGCAGCGAGCGAACAGGGGGTGAAGCTTTCTTT.

The CDR3 coding sequence is TGTGCCAGCACCCTGGGACAGAATGGCTACACCTTC. As protein: CASTLGQNGYTF. J is TRBJ1-2 and V is TRBV4-2, with TRBD1 matching over 7 bases. The germline CDR1 and CDR2 sequences are LGHNA and YNFKEQ. CDR3 size: 12 residues. The J segment lost 6 bases and the V segment lost 7 bases, leaving 5 bases of the junction unmatched.

The rearrangement links TRBV6-5 to TRBJ1-1; D is unresolved. Germline CDR1 is MNHEY and CDR2 is SVGAGI. Trimming stripped 5 bases from V and 5 bases from J, with 9 bases between. There are 12 residues in the CDR3. The CDR3 nucleotides read TGTGCCAGCAGTGGAAGGACGACTGAAGCTTTCTTT. Protein sequence: CASSGRTTEAFF.

V usage is TRBV30 and J usage is TRBJ1-5, with a possible D match to TRBD1 (6 bases). This CDR3 is built from 13 residues. Trimming shortened V by 2 bases and J by 5 bases, and 10 bases separated the two germline ends. The V gene's germline CDR1 is GTSNPN and CDR2 SVGIG (reference sequence). The CDR3, as DNA: TGTGCCTGGAGTCCCAGGGGAGATCAGCCCCAGCATTTT. This translates into CAWSPRGDQPQHF.

This clone was recorded a few times. Other DNA sequences within the sample encode an identical CDR3. The chain carries TRBV18 and TRBJ1-1; TRBD1 is a possible D gene (5 bases). CDR3 length: 14 residues. Germline V gene sequence: CDR1 KGHSH, CDR2 LQKENI. Between the trimmed V and J ends, which lost 1 base and 0 bases, there was a span of 6 bases. The CDR3 loop reads CASSPQGMNTEAFF. CDR3 bases: TGTGCCAGCTCACCACAGGGGATGAACACTGAAGCTTTCTTT.

Points on this clone: Distinct nucleotide sequences in the sample also encode this CDR3. The gene calls are TRBV9 and TRBJ2-5; TRBD2 might be the D (6 bases). Germline CDR1 is SGDLS and CDR2 is YYNGEE. The length of the CDR3 is 13 residues. V shed 1 base and J shed 5 bases, with 9 bases lying between them. The CDR3 is CASSVRLAETQYF. In nucleotides, the CDR3 is TGTGCCAGCAGCGTACGGCTAGCGGAGACCCAGTACTTC. The whole variable domain, remainder taken from reference TRBV9 and TRBJ2-5, is DSGVTQTPKHLITATGQRVTLRCSPRSGDLSVYWYQQSLDQGLQFLIQYYNGEERAKGNILERFSAQQFPDLHSELNLSSLELGDSALYFCASSVRLAETQYFGPGTRLLVL.

V usage is TRBV6-5 and J usage is TRBJ1-1; 8 bases are shared with TRBD1. The CDR3 is 13 residues long. Per germline, CDR1 MNHEY and CDR2 SVGAGI. J lost 7 bases, V lost 8 bases, and 9 bases had no gene match. CDR3 residues: CASDQGAGIEAFF. The CDR3 DNA is TGTGCCAGCGATCAGGGGGCAGGCATTGAAGCTTTCTTT.

This clone was seen a single time. The rearrangement links TRBV29-1 to TRBJ1-2; D call uncertain. V was shortened by 3 bases and J by 10 bases, with 9 bases between the two germline ends. CDR1 is SQVTM and CDR2 is ANQGSEA in the germline V gene. The CDR3 runs to 10 residues. As DNA, the CDR3 is TGCAGCGTTGATCGGTGGAACTACACCTTC. Protein: CSVDRWNYTF.

The V gene is TRBV6-1, the J gene TRBJ2-5; TRBD1 aligns across 8 bases. Per the germline V gene, CDR1 is MNHNS and CDR2 is SASEGT. The CDR3 is 16 residues long. The junction had 12 bases not matched to a gene; V was cut back by 3 bases and J by 6 bases. The CDR3 protein is CASSESPRQGRKTQYF. CDR3 coding DNA: TGTGCCAGCAGTGAGTCTCCGCGACAGGGGCGGAAGACCCAGTACTTC.

This clone was counted only a few times. The chain employs TRBV11-2 and TRBJ2-3, with D possibly TRBD2 on 6 matching bases. Germline loops: CDR1 SGHAT, CDR2 FQNNGV. There are 14 residues in the CDR3. V was pared by 2 bases and J by 6 bases, with 12 bases between. CDR3 sequence (DNA): TGTGCCAGCAGCTTAACTGTCGCGGGGGATACGCAGTATTTT. Its translation is CASSLTVAGDTQYF.

This chain links TRBV9 with TRBJ2-7; D perhaps matches TRBD1 (7 bases). The CDR3 is made up of 15 amino acids. In germline, CDR1 is SGDLS, CDR2 YYNGEE. With 3 bases removed from V and 2 bases from J, the gap between germline ends came to 15 bases. CDR3 in amino acids: CASSARDRLPYEQYF. CDR3 DNA sequence: TGTGCCAGCAGCGCGCGGGACAGACTCCCCTACGAGCAGTACTTC.

The rearrangement joins TRBV11-2 to TRBJ1-6; the match to TRBD1 covers 10 bases. CDR1 is SGHAT, CDR2 FQNNGV, per germline. CDR3 length equals 15 residues. V shed 5 bases and J 10 bases; nucleotides not matched to a gene: 8. CDR3 DNA sequence: TGTGCCAGCAGCCCCTGGGACAGGGGTTGGTCACCCCTCCACTTT. This gives the protein CASSPWDRGWSPLHF. The whole variable domain, filled in from reference TRBV11-2 and TRBJ1-6, reads EAGVAQSPRYKIIEKRQSVAFWCNPISGHATLYWYQQILGQGPKLLIQFQNNGVVDDSQLPKDRFSAERLKGVDSTLKIQPAKLEDSAVYLCASSPWDRGWSPLHFGNGTRLTVT.

The chain joins TRBV29-1 to TRBJ2-1, with TRBD2 matching over 11 bases. Germline lookup yields CDR1 SQVTM and CDR2 ANQGSEA. The CDR3 is made up of 18 amino acids. V trimming: 3 bases; J trimming: 0 bases; junction bases outside the gene matches: 10. The CDR3 DNA reads TGCAGCGTTGAGGGACTAGCGGACCTGAGGAGCTCCTACAATGAGCAGTTCTTC. It specifies CSVEGLADLRSSYNEQFF.

The rearrangement links TRBV29-1 to TRBJ2-5, with D possibly matching TRBD2 (6 bases). The J call is doubtful: the DNA matches TRBJ2-7 better. Germline-derived CDR1 and CDR2 are SQVTM and ANQGSEA. The CDR3 extends over 13 amino acids. The CDR3 loop reads CSVGAGGRYEQYF. The CDR3, as DNA: TGCAGCGTTGGGGCCGGGGGTCGTTACGAGCAGTACTTC.

A single count supports this clone. The CDR3 sequence: CSAWTGQGQHF. The CDR3 DNA sequence: TGCAGTGCTTGGACGGGCCAAGGCCAGCATTTT. J is TRBJ1-5 and V is TRBV20-1; D uncertain. Per the germline V gene, CDR1 is DFQATT and CDR2 is SNEGSKA (reference sequence). The CDR3 runs to 11 residues. Trimming shortened V by 5 bases and J by 12 bases, and 14 bases separated the two germline ends.

This clone was counted only a few times. The CDR3 loop is CSGEQGRKETQYF. The DNA for the CDR3 is TGCAGCGGGGAGCAGGGGAGGAAAGAGACCCAGTACTTC. The rearrangement uses TRBV29-1 and TRBJ2-5, with D perhaps assigned TRBD1 or TRBD2 (6 bases each). Trimming left V 7 bases short and J 3 bases short, with 15 bases between. Per the germline V gene, CDR1 is SQVTM and CDR2 is ANQGSEA. This CDR3 comprises 13 residues.

This clone occurred many times. CDR3 residues: CATPVASGGYYNEQFF. The DNA of the CDR3 is TGTGCCACCCCTGTGGCTAGCGGGGGGTATTACAATGAGCAGTTCTTC. This chain connects TRBV10-3 to TRBJ2-1, with 11 bases identical to TRBD2. Germline CDR1 reads ENHRY; CDR2 reads SYGVKD. V shed 10 bases and J 4 bases; nucleotides not matched to a gene: 12. The CDR3 contains 16 residues.

V usage is TRBV29-1 and J usage is TRBJ2-5, with 7 bases that match TRBD1. CDR3 size: 15 residues. Germline CDR1 SQVTM, CDR2 ANQGSEA. J was trimmed by 1 base and V by 2 bases; bases with no gene match: 7. As DNA, the CDR3 is TGCAGCGTTGAAATAGGCAGGGGGTCCCAAGAGACCCAGTACTTC. Translating gives CSVEIGRGSQETQYF.

This clone was counted a few times. V usage is TRBV25-1 and J usage is TRBJ2-3; 8 bases fit TRBD1. Germline V lookup: CDR1 MGHDK, CDR2 SYGVNS. J lost 1 base, V lost 0 bases, and 6 bases had no gene match. The CDR3 is 17 residues long. CDR3 DNA sequence: TGTGCCAGCAGTGAATACACCGGGACAGGCCGCACAGATACGCAGTATTTT. The encoded protein is CASSEYTGTGRTDTQYF.

The rearrangement links TRBV9 to TRBJ1-6; 11 bases fit TRBD1. Germline CDR1 and CDR2: SGDLS and YYNGEE. J was trimmed by 7 bases and V by 4 bases; bases with no gene match: 7. There are 16 residues in the CDR3. Written as DNA, the CDR3 is TGTGCCAGCAGCCCCGGACAGGGGGCGCAAAATTCACCCCTCCACTTT. Amino acid sequence: CASSPGQGAQNSPLHF.

This sequence joins TRBV29-1 and TRBJ2-3; TRBD1 matches 9 bases. Germline V CDR1 and CDR2: SQVTM, ANQGSEA. Trimming cost V 8 bases and J 6 bases; bases outside gene matches: 12. The CDR3 length is 14 residues. The CDR3 protein is CSIGQGNTRDTQYF. For the CDR3, the DNA is TGCAGCATTGGACAGGGGAATACCCGGGATACGCAGTATTTT.